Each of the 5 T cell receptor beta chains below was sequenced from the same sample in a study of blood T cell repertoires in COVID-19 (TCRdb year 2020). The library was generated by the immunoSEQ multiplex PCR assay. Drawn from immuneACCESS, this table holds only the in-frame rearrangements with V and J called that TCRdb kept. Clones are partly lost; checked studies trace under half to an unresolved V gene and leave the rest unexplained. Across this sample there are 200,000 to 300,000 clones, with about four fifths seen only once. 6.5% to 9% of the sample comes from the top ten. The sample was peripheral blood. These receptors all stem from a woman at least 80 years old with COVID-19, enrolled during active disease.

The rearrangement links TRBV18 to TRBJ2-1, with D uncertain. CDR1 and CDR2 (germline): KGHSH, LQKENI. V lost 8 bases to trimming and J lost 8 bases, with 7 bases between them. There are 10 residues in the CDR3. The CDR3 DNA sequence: TGTGCCAGCGGCAGGTATGAGCAGTTCTTC. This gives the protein CASGRYEQFF.

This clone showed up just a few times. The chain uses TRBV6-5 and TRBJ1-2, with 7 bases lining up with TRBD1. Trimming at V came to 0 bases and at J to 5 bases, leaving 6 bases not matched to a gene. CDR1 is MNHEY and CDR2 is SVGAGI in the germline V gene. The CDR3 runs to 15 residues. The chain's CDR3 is CASSYSNRGLYGYTF. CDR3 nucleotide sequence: TGTGCCAGCAGTTACTCGAACAGGGGACTTTATGGCTACACCTTC.

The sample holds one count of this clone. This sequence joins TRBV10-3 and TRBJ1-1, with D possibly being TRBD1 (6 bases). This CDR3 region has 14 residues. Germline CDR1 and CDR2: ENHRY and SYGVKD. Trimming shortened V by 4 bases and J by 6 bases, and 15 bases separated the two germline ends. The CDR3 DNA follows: TGTGCCATCAGTGGGGGGCACCAAAGGGCTGAAGCTTTCTTT. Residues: CAISGGHQRAEAFF.

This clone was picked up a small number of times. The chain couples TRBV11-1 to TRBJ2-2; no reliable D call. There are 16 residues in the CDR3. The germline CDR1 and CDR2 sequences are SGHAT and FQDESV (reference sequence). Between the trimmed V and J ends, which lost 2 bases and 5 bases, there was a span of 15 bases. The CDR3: CASSLFRNGGTGELFF. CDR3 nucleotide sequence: TGTGCCAGCAGCTTATTCAGGAATGGTGGGACCGGGGAGCTGTTTTTT. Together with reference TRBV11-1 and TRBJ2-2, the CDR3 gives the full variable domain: EAEVAQSPRYKITEKSQAVAFWCDPISGHATLYWYRQILGQGPELLVQFQDESVVDDSQLPKDRFSAERLKGVDSTLKIQPAELGDSAMYLCASSLFRNGGTGELFFGEGSRLTVL.

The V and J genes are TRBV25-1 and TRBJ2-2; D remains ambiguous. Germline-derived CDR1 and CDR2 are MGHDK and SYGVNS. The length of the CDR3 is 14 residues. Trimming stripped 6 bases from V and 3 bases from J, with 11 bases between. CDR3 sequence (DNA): TGTGCCAGCAGGCTAGATTCCCACACCGGGGAGCTGTTTTTT. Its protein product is CASRLDSHTGELFF.